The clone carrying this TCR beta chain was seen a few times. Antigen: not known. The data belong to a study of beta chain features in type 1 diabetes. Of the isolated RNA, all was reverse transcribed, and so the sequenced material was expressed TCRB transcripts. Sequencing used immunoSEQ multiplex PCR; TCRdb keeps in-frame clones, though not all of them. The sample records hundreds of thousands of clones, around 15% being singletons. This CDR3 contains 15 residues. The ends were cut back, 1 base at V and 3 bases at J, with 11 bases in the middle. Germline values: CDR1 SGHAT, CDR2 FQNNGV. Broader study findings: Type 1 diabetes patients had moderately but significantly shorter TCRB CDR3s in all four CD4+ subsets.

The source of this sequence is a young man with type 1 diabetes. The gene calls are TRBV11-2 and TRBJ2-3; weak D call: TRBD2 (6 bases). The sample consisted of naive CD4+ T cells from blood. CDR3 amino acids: CASSLVGSGTDTQYF. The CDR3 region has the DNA TGTGCCAGCAGCTTAGTGGGTAGCGGAACAGATACGCAGTATTTT.